This paragraph reports one T cell receptor beta chain. These data are taken from a study of blood T cell repertoires in COVID-19. Study summary: Sources were T cells, B-cell-depleted T cells, or PBMCs; the material itself was cDNA or gDNA.

The CDR3 has 16 residues. Germline V gives CDR1 MNHEY, CDR2 SVGAGI. V gave up 0 bases and J gave up 6 bases, with 14 bases separating them. Generated by immunoSEQ multiplex PCR, the TCRdb table keeps only in-frame clones and is missing some. The data hold some 94,000 clones, with 84% observed a single time. The V call is TRBV6-5, the J call TRBJ1-4, with a tentative D call TRBD1 (6 bases). Sequencing used peripheral blood. The TCR sequence derives from a man between 65 and 85 years old with active or convalescent COVID-19. CDR3 sequence reads: CASSYSGGATDEKLFF. The CDR3 DNA sequence: TGTGCCAGCAGTTACTCCGGGGGGGCTACTGATGAAAAACTGTTTTTT.